This T cell receptor beta chain was sequenced for a study of Ad26.COV2.S vaccination and SARS-CoV-2 variants. Study-level background: In the COV1001 trial, the donor was in the Ad26.COV2.S arm. Participants got Ad26.COV2.S intramuscularly, once or twice 56 days apart. The study, taken as a whole, reports: Responses of T cells in total may have been underestimated by the TCR breadth and depth analyses.

The treatment is: approximately 18 received Ad26.COV2.S at low or high dose, single or two shots; 5 received placebo; per-sample allocation not given. The study sampled participants on day 63 after the first vaccine or placebo injection. Concerning this clone itself: The antigen is not known.

V was pared by 7 bases and J by 1 base, with 11 bases between. The CDR3 length is 12 residues. Germline loops: CDR1 GTSNPN, CDR2 SVGIG (reference sequence). Using immunoSEQ multiplex PCR, the repertoire was profiled, and TCRdb retains in-frame clones only, with some absent. The sample consists of around 450,000 clones, 88% of them appearing once. This receptor was taken from a person between 18 and 65 years old who received the Ad26.COV2.S COVID-19 vaccine or a placebo. Source: peripheral blood, taken in a trial of Ad26.COV2.S vaccine versus placebo. This chain uses TRBV30 with TRBJ2-7; maybe TRBD1 (6 bases). The CDR3 nucleotides read TGTGCCTTCTCTGGACAGTCCTACGAGCAGTACTTC. Translation: CAFSGQSYEQYF.